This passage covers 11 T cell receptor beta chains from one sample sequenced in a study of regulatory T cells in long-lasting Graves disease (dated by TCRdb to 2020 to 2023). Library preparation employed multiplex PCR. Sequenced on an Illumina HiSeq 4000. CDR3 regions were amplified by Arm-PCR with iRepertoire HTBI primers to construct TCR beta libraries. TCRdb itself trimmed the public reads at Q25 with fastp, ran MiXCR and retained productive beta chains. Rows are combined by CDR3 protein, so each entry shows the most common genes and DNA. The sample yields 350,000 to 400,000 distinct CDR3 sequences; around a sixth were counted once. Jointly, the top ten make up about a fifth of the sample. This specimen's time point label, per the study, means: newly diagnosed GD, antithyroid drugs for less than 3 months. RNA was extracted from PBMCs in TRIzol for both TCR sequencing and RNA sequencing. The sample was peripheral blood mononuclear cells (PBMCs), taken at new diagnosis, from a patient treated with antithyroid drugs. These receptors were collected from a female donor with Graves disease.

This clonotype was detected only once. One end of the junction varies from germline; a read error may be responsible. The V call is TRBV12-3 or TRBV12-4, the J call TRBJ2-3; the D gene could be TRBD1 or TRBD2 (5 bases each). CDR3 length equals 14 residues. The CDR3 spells CASRPGRNTDTQCF. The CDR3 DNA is TGTGCCAGCAGGCCGGGACGGAACACAGATACGCAGTGTTTT.

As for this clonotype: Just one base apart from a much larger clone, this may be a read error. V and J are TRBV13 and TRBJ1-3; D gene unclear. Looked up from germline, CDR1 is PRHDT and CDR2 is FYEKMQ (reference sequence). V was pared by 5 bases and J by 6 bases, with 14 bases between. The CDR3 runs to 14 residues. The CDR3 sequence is CASSLSTSENTIYF. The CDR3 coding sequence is TGTGCCAGCAGCCTCAGCACTTCGGAAAACACCATATATTTT.

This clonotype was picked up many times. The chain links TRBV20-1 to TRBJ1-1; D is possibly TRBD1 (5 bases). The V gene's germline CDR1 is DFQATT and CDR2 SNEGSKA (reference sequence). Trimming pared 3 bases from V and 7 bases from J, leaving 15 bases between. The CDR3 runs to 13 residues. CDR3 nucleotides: TGCAGTGCTAGGTGGCAGGGCGACCATGAAGCTTTCTTT. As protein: CSARWQGDHEAFF.

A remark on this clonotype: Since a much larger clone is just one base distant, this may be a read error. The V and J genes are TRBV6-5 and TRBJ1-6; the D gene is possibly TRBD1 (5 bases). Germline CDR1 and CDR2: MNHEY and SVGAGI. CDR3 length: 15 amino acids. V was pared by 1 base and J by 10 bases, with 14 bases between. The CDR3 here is CASSYCSGGDSPLHF. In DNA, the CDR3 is TGTGCCAGCAGTTACTGCTCGGGAGGGGACTCACCCCTCCACTTT.

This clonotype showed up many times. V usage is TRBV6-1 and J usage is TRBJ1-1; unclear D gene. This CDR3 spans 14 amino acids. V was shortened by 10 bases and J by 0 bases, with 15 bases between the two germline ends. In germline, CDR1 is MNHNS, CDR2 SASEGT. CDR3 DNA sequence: TGTGCCAACGAGACACAGCAGGTGAACACTGAAGCTTTCTTT. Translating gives CANETQQVNTEAFF.

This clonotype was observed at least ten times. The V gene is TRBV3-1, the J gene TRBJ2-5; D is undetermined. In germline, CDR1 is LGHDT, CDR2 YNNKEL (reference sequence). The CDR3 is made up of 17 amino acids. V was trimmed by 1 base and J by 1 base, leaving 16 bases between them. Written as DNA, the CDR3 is TGTGCCAGCAGCCAAGGTTTCCGCGTCGGTCGCCAAGAGACCCAGTACTTC. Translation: CASSQGFRVGRQETQYF.

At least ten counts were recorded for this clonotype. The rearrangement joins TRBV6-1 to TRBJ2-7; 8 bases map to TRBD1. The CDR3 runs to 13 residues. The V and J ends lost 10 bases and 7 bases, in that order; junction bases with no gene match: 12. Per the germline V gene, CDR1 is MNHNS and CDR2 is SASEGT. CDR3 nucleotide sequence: TGTGCCACCAAACCGGGACAGGTGAAGGAGCAGTACTTC. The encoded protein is CATKPGQVKEQYF.

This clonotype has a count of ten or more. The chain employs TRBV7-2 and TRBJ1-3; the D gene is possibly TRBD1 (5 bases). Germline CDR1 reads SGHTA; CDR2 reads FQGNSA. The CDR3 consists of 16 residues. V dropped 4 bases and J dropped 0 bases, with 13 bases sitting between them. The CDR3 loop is CASSSGPNPSGNTIYF. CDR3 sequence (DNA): TGTGCCAGCAGCTCGGGACCGAATCCCTCTGGAAACACCATATATTTT.

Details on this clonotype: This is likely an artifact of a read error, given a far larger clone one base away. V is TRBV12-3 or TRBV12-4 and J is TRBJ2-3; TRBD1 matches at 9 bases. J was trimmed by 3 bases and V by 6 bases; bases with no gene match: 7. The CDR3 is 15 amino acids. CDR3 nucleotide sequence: TGTGCCAGCAGCCAAGTCGACAGGGGGACAGATACGCAGTATTTT. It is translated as CASSQVDRGTDTQYF.

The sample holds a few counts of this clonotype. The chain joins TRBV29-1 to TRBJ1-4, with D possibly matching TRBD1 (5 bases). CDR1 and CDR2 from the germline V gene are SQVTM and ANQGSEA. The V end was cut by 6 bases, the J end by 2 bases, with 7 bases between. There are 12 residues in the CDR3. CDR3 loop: CSVGETNEKLFF. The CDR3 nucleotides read TGCAGCGTAGGGGAGACTAATGAAAAACTGTTTTTT.

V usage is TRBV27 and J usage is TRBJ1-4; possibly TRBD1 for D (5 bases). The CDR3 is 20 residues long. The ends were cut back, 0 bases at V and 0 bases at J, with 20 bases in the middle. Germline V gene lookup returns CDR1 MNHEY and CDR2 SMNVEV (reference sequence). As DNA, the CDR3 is TGTGCCAGCAGTTTATCGAGGAATTACTATGGGGCCGCAACTAATGAAAAACTGTTTTTT. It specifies CASSLSRNYYGAATNEKLFF.